One sample yielded the 23 T cell receptor beta chains listed below, sequenced in a study of post-analysis software for immune sequencing data. General study points: Controls had lower frequencies than patients of about 5 TRBV segments, which included TRBV5-6, TRBV5-1 and TRBV20-1.

Their antigens are not known. The library was made from cDNA and included unique molecular identifiers. TCRdb reanalysed the PCR reads using MiXCR and keeps one entry per CDR3 protein. The repertoire has a few hundred thousand distinct CDR3 sequences, around a third of them found once; the top ten carry around 6.1%. Sequencing was carried out using blood. The receptors shown here come from a girl younger than 18 with multiple sclerosis.

This clonotype turned up a few times. This chain links TRBV20-1 with TRBJ1-5; TRBD1 aligns across 8 bases. J lost 5 bases, V lost 6 bases, and 6 bases had no gene match. Germline CDR1 reads DFQATT; CDR2 reads SNEGSKA (reference sequence). CDR3 length: 13 residues. CDR3 sequence (DNA): TGCAGTGCCCGAGGACAGGGTGATCAGCCCCAGCATTTT. Translated, it gives CSARGQGDQPQHF.

This clonotype was detected a few times. This chain connects TRBV4-1 to TRBJ2-7, with D perhaps matching TRBD1 (6 bases). V gave up 0 bases and J gave up 3 bases, with 12 bases separating them. Per germline, CDR1 MGHRA and CDR2 YSYEKL. CDR3 size: 15 residues. This chain's CDR3 is CASSQEGQLNYEQYF. CDR3 coding DNA: TGCGCCAGCAGCCAAGAAGGACAGTTGAACTACGAGCAGTACTTC.

This rearrangement joins TRBV4-1 to TRBJ2-3; 16 nucleotides match TRBD2. This CDR3 has 19 amino acids. CDR1 MGHRA and CDR2 YSYEKL come from the germline V gene. V shed 2 bases and J 2 bases; nucleotides not matched to a gene: 7. The CDR3 loop is CASSQRGTSGGAPTDTQYF. The CDR3 coding sequence is TGCGCCAGCAGCCAAAGGGGGACTAGCGGGGGGGCACCCACAGATACGCAGTATTTT.

The chain has TRBV28 and TRBJ2-7; possibly TRBD1 for D (6 bases). Germline CDR1 MDHEN, CDR2 SYDVKM. The CDR3 is 16 amino acids. Trimming took off 6 bases at V and 3 bases at J, with 21 bases between the two ends. The CDR3 DNA sequence: TGTGCCAGCAGCCAGACAGGATCCGGGCTAAACTACGAGCAGTACTTC. Protein product: CASSQTGSGLNYEQYF.

V usage is TRBV29-1 and J usage is TRBJ2-5, with D possibly matching TRBD2 (5 bases). The germline V and J ends were trimmed by 6 bases and 5 bases, with 13 bases remaining between them. This CDR3 has 12 amino acids. In germline, CDR1 is SQVTM, CDR2 ANQGSEA. DNA for the CDR3: TGCAGCGTATCGAGGGAGATGGAGACCCAGTACTTC. Protein: CSVSREMETQYF.

The chain has TRBV5-6 and TRBJ2-3; D unclear. V was shortened by 1 base and J by 4 bases, with 4 bases between the two germline ends. Germline CDR1 reads SGHDT; CDR2 reads YYEEEE. The CDR3 is 12 amino acids. CDR3 nucleotide sequence: TGTGCCAGCAGCTTGATCGCAGATACGCAGTATTTT. The encoded protein is CASSLIADTQYF.

The V and J genes are TRBV6-5 and TRBJ2-3; maybe TRBD2 (5 bases). The V and J ends lost 5 bases and 1 base respectively, with 16 bases between them. Germline lookup yields CDR1 MNHEY and CDR2 SVGAGI. The CDR3 runs 16 residues. CDR3 nucleotides: TGTGCCAGCAGTCGCACCCCGGGGTTGGGCACAGATACGCAGTATTTT. Protein product: CASSRTPGLGTDTQYF.

J is TRBJ2-2 and V is TRBV29-1; 11 bases map to TRBD2. Germline V gene sequence: CDR1 SQVTM, CDR2 ANQGSEA. The CDR3 length is 17 residues. The trim removed 2 bases at V and 1 base at J, leaving 6 bases unmatched. DNA of the CDR3: TGCAGCGTTGAACCTCTCGGGACTAGCGGGAACACCGGGGAGCTGTTTTTT. This encodes CSVEPLGTSGNTGELFF.

The rearrangement uses TRBV19 and TRBJ2-3, with TRBD2 matching over 10 bases. Trimming cost V 3 bases and J 4 bases; bases outside gene matches: 4. The CDR3 spans 15 residues. Germline V gene sequence: CDR1 LNHDA, CDR2 SQIVND (reference sequence). CDR3 residues: CASSITSGASDTQYF. The CDR3 DNA is TGTGCCAGTAGTATCACTAGCGGGGCATCAGATACGCAGTATTTT.

The J gene is TRBJ1-2, the V gene TRBV6-1, with unresolved D. Between the trimmed V and J ends, which lost 3 bases and 4 bases, there was a span of 12 bases. CDR1 MNHNS and CDR2 SASEGT come from the germline V gene. The CDR3 covers 14 residues. CDR3 sequence (DNA): TGTGCCAGCAGTGAGTCCGGACTCACCTATGGCTACACCTTC. It codes for CASSESGLTYGYTF.

This clonotype was picked up a small number of times. The chain couples TRBV12-5 to TRBJ1-1; D remains ambiguous. The V and J ends lost 7 bases and 6 bases respectively, with 21 bases between them. The CDR3 runs to 15 residues. The germline V gene encodes CDR1 LGHNT and CDR2 FRNRAP. The CDR3 coding sequence is TGTGCTAGTGCCCTCAGAGACATCCCGAGCGCTGAAGCTTTCTTT. This codes for CASALRDIPSAEAFF.

This clonotype has a handful of counts. The V and J genes are TRBV20-1 and TRBJ1-1; no clear D. The CDR3 covers 14 residues. The germline V gene has CDR1 DFQATT and CDR2 SNEGSKA (reference sequence). Between the trimmed V and J ends, which lost 0 bases and 2 bases, there was a span of 10 bases. Written as DNA, the CDR3 is TGCAGTGCTAGAGAGGTTCGCTTTAACACTGAAGCTTTCTTT. Translating gives CSAREVRFNTEAFF.

The chain uses TRBV20-1 and TRBJ1-4; no clear D gene. Trimming shortened V by 6 bases and J by 4 bases, and 15 bases separated the two germline ends. CDR3 size: 14 residues. Germline loops: CDR1 DFQATT, CDR2 SNEGSKA (reference sequence). CDR3 nucleotide sequence: TGCAGTGCCCGCACCCGGGATTTTAATGAAAAACTGTTTTTT. Amino acids: CSARTRDFNEKLFF.

The rearrangement links TRBV6-1 to TRBJ2-5, with 7 bases lining up with TRBD1. This CDR3 has 13 residues. Germline CDR1 reads MNHNS; CDR2 reads SASEGT. The J segment lost 6 bases and the V segment lost 5 bases, leaving 6 bases of the junction unmatched. The CDR3 reads CASSLDRLKTQYF. The CDR3 region has the DNA TGTGCCAGCAGTTTGGACAGGCTAAAGACCCAGTACTTC.

This chain joins TRBV4-1 and TRBJ2-2; possibly TRBD1 or TRBD2 for D (5 bases each). CDR1 is MGHRA and CDR2 is YSYEKL in the germline V gene. The CDR3 has 16 residues. Deletions cut 1 base from V and 3 bases from J, with 12 bases between. The CDR3 spells CASSQGPGADTGELFF. CDR3 sequence (DNA): TGCGCCAGCAGCCAAGGTCCCGGGGCGGACACCGGGGAGCTGTTTTTT.

In its sample, this clonotype was seen a few times. The genes are TRBV20-1 and TRBJ2-3, with D possibly matching TRBD2 (5 bases). The CDR3 totals 14 residues. V was pared by 3 bases and J by 2 bases, with 12 bases between. CDR1 DFQATT and CDR2 SNEGSKA come from the germline V gene (reference sequence). CDR3 in DNA: TGCAGTGCTAGTCGAGGGCCCTTCACAGATACGCAGTATTTT. It translates to CSASRGPFTDTQYF.

This clonotype was seen a few times. The rearrangement uses TRBV20-1 and TRBJ1-1; TRBD1 matches 10 bases. The ends lost 3 bases at V and 0 bases at J; junction bases unmatched: 13. Looked up from germline, CDR1 is DFQATT and CDR2 is SNEGSKA (reference sequence). The CDR3 is 18 residues long. CDR3 DNA sequence: TGCAGTGCTAGGAGGCAGGGACAGGGGACCTACTTGAACACTGAAGCTTTCTTT. Encoded protein: CSARRQGQGTYLNTEAFF.

The chain uses TRBV7-6 and TRBJ2-7; TRBD1 matches 9 bases. The CDR3 covers 15 residues. The germline CDR1 and CDR2 sequences are SGHVS and FNYEAQ. V shed 4 bases, J shed 3 bases, and the junction held 7 bases outside the gene matches. The CDR3 is CASSSQAGQGYEQYF. The CDR3 DNA follows: TGTGCCAGCAGCTCCCAAGCGGGACAGGGCTACGAGCAGTACTTC.

In this sample, this clonotype turned up a few times. V and J are TRBV29-1 and TRBJ2-1; TRBD2 is a possible D gene (6 bases). CDR3 length: 13 amino acids. V was pared by 8 bases and J by 7 bases, with 18 bases between. The germline V gene has CDR1 SQVTM and CDR2 ANQGSEA. CDR3 DNA sequence: TGCAGCTCCCCAACGGGGCGGGGAAATGAGCAGTTCTTC. Its protein product is CSSPTGRGNEQFF.

V gene TRBV10-3 combines with J gene TRBJ2-1, with D perhaps given as TRBD1 or TRBD2 (5 bases each). This CDR3 comprises 17 residues. Germline CDR1 ENHRY, CDR2 SYGVKD. The V gene lost 0 bases and the J gene lost 6 bases, with 18 bases spanning the gap. The CDR3 DNA sequence: TGTGCCATCAGTGAGTCGCACGCGCCACCGAGGGGCAATGAGCAGTTCTTC. Translated: CAISESHAPPRGNEQFF.

J is TRBJ2-1 and V is TRBV20-1; tentative D call: TRBD2 (6 bases). Deletions cut 5 bases from V and 0 bases from J, with 11 bases between. Germline CDR1 and CDR2: DFQATT and SNEGSKA (reference sequence). This CDR3 is built from 14 residues. The DNA of the CDR3 is TGCAGTGCTCGGGGGTACATCTCCTACAATGAGCAGTTCTTC. Encoded protein: CSARGYISYNEQFF.

The chain is built from TRBV29-1 and TRBJ1-4, with D possibly matching TRBD1 (6 bases). From germline, CDR1 is SQVTM and CDR2 ANQGSEA. V was shortened by 4 bases and J by 8 bases, with 14 bases between the two germline ends. This CDR3 is 13 amino acids long. CDR3 region: CSVATGGSEKLFF. The CDR3, as DNA: TGCAGCGTTGCGACAGGCGGCTCCGAAAAACTGTTTTTT.

This clonotype was observed a few times. This chain connects TRBV27 to TRBJ1-6; D uncertain. The V gene's germline CDR1 is MNHEY and CDR2 SMNVEV (reference sequence). Deletions cut 3 bases from V and 6 bases from J, with 15 bases between. The CDR3 runs 16 residues. This CDR3 reads CASSLGRAIGNSPLHF. The DNA for the CDR3 is TGTGCCAGCAGTTTGGGTAGGGCGATTGGTAATTCACCCCTCCACTTT.